These T cell receptor beta chains were read from a single sample in a study of blood T cell repertoires in COVID-19. Sequenced by immunoSEQ multiplex PCR; TCRdb stores in-frame clones only, minus some. The table lists around 60,000 clones, approximately 82% of them singletons. Sequencing used peripheral blood. These receptors were taken from a woman aged 80 or older with acute or convalescent COVID-19. Both conserved end residues are part of each CDR3. D genes are given only for firm matches. Only part of the rows carry a size: once, few, many, or a class if the clone is expanded.

>NA|NA|TRBV28|TRBJ2-3
CASSQLGTGMTSGEGFDLDTQYF
TGTGCCAGCAGCCAACTTGGGACAGGAATGACTAGCGGTGAAGGATTTGATCTGGATACGCAGTATTTT
>NA|NA|TRBV30|TRBJ2-2
CAWSEDSLNTGELFF
TGTGCCTGGAGTGAAGACAGTTTGAACACCGGGGAGCTGTTTTTT
>NA|NA|TRBV30|TRBJ1-5
CAWSVTGERGQPQHF
TGTGCCTGGAGTGTAACGGGGGAAAGGGGACAGCCCCAGCATTTT
>NA|TRBD2|TRBV6-5|TRBJ2-7
CASSYGTSGRTYEQYF
TGTGCCAGCAGTTACGGTACTAGCGGAAGAACCTACGAGCAGTACTTC
>NA|NA|TRBV28|TRBJ1-1
CASSTIPFTEAFF
TGTGCCAGCAGCACTATCCCCTTCACTGAAGCTTTCTTT
>NA|TRBD2|TRBV27|TRBJ2-2
CASTRLGGDTGELFF
TGTGCCAGCACCCGACTCGGGGGGGACACCGGGGAGCTGTTTTTT
>NA|NA|TRBV20-1|TRBJ2-1
CSAPQGNEQFF
TGCAGTGCGCCCCAGGGGAATGAGCAGTTCTTC
>NA|TRBD2|TRBV7-9|TRBJ2-3
CASSHRLAGGHGAYF
TGTGCCAGCAGCCACCGACTAGCGGGAGGGCACGGGGCCTATTTT
>NA|NA|TRBV7-2|TRBJ2-5
CASSLGAARYQETQYF
TGTGCCAGCAGCTTAGGAGCAGCGAGGTACCAAGAGACCCAGTACTTC
>few|NA|TRBV7-2|TRBJ2-3
CASSANPRGLADTQYF
TGTGCCAGCAGCGCCAACCCTAGGGGGTTGGCAGATACGCAGTATTTT
>once|TRBD1|TRBV5-4|TRBJ1-3
CASSRDSISGNTIYF
TGTGCCAGCAGCCGGGACAGCATCTCTGGAAACACCATATATTTT
>NA|NA|TRBV10-2|TRBJ2-5
CASSVVAGEGTQYF
TGCGCCAGCAGTGTTGTGGCAGGGGAGGGGACCCAGTACTTC
>NA|NA|TRBV12-5|TRBJ2-1
CASGSTTGSSYNEQFF
TGTGCTAGTGGTTCCACTACAGGGAGCTCCTACAATGAGCAGTTCTTC
>many|TRBD1|TRBV27|TRBJ1-3
CASTHHRGNTIYF
TGTGCCAGCACCCACCACAGGGGTAACACCATATATTTT
>NA|TRBD2|TRBV4-2|TRBJ2-1
CASSQETHRGGLGEQFF
TGTGCCAGCAGCCAAGAGACCCATCGGGGGGGCCTAGGGGAGCAGTTCTTC
>NA|NA|TRBV5-4|TRBJ2-3
CASSLAGARPDTQYF
TGTGCCAGCAGCTTGGCTGGGGCCCGCCCAGATACGCAGTATTTT
>NA|NA|TRBV5-4|TRBJ2-1
CASRRYNEQFF
TGTGCCAGCAGGAGATACAATGAGCAGTTCTTC
>NA|TRBD1|TRBV15|TRBJ1-2
CATSPGQGIYGYTF
TGTGCCACCTCACCGGGACAGGGAATCTATGGCTACACCTTC
>NA|TRBD1|TRBV5-1|TRBJ2-7
CASSLTTGQTYEQYF
TGCGCCAGCAGCCTGACTACGGGACAGACCTACGAGCAGTACTTC
>once|NA|TRBV19|TRBJ2-5
CASSIALREETQYF
TGTGCCAGTAGTATAGCCTTGAGAGAAGAGACCCAGTACTTC
>NA|NA|TRBV4-1|TRBJ1-2
CASSQEGGGNYGYTF
TGCGCCAGCAGCCAAGAGGGTGGCGGGAACTATGGCTACACCTTC
>NA|NA|TRBV6-5|TRBJ2-5
CASSAPTGAGETQYF
TGTGCCAGCAGCGCTCCAACAGGGGCGGGGGAGACCCAGTACTTC
>NA|TRBD2|TRBV7-2|TRBJ2-2
CASSLALAGGLGELFF
TGTGCCAGCAGCCTCGCTTTAGCGGGGGGCCTCGGGGAGCTGTTTTTT
>few|TRBD2|TRBV9|TRBJ2-7
CASSVQASGVREQYF
TGTGCCAGCAGCGTACAGGCTAGCGGGGTTCGGGAGCAGTACTTC
>NA|NA|TRBV12-2|TRBJ2-5
CASRLTSGRLAETQYF
TGTGCAAGTCGCTTAACTAGCGGGAGGTTGGCAGAGACCCAGTACTTC
>few|TRBD2|TRBV7-8|TRBJ2-7
CASSMTSGSSYEQYF
TGTGCCAGCAGCATGACTAGCGGGAGTTCCTACGAGCAGTACTTC
>NA|NA|TRBV7-2|TRBJ2-7
CASSSGHTYEQYF
TGTGCCAGCAGCTCGGGACATACGTACGAGCAGTACTTC
>NA|TRBD1|TRBV24-1|TRBJ2-1
CATSDLAGTGGYEQFF
TGTGCCACCAGTGATTTGGCCGGGACAGGGGGCTATGAGCAGTTCTTC
>NA|NA|TRBV5-4|TRBJ2-7
CASSGQASYEQYF
TGTGCCAGCAGCGGGCAGGCTTCCTACGAGCAGTACTTC
>NA|TRBD2|TRBV4-2|TRBJ2-5
CASSQDWAPAGGLLQETQYF
TGTGCCAGCAGCCAAGATTGGGCCCCAGCGGGGGGGCTTCTACAAGAGACCCAGTACTTC
>NA|NA|TRBV27|TRBJ2-7
CASSFLEGQVQYF
TGTGCCAGCAGTTTCCTGGAGGGCCAGGTGCAGTACTTC
>few|TRBD1|TRBV6-2/TRBV6-3|TRBJ2-1
CASSYHTGDGEQFF
TGTGCCAGCAGTTATCACACAGGGGACGGTGAGCAGTTCTTC
>few|TRBD1|TRBV6-1|TRBJ1-5
CASSEGQGWANSNQPQHF
TGTGCCAGCAGTGAGGGACAGGGATGGGCCAATAGCAATCAGCCCCAGCATTTT